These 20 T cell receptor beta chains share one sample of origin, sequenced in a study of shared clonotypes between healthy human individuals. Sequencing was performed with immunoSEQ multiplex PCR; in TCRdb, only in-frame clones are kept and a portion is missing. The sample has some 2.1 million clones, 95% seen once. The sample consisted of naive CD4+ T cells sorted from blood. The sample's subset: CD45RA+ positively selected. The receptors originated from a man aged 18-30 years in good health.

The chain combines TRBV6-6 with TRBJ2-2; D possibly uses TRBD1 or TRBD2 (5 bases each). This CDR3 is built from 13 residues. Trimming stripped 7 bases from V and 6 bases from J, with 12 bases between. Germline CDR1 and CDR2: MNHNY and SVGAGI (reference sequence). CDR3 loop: CASNFGGSGELFF. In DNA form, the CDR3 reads TGTGCCAGCAATTTTGGGGGATCCGGGGAGCTGTTTTTT.

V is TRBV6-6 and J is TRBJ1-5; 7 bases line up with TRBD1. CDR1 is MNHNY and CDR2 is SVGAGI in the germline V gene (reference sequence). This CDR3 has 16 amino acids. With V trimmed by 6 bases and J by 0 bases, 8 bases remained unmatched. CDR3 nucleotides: TGTGCCAGCAGGGCGGGACAGAGATATAGCAATCAGCCCCAGCATTTT. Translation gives CASRAGQRYSNQPQHF.

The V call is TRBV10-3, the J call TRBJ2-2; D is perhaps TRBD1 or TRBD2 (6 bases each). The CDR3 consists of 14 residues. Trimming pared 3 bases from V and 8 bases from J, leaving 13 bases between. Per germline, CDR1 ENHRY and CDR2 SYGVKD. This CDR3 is CAISDTGRIGELFF. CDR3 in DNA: TGTGCCATCAGTGATACAGGGAGGATTGGGGAGCTGTTTTTT.

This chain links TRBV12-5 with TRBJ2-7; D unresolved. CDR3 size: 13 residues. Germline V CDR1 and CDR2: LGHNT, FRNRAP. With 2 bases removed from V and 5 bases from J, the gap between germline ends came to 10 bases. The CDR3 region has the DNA TGTGCTAGTGGTTTGCCCCGATTCCACGAGCAGTACTTC. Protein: CASGLPRFHEQYF. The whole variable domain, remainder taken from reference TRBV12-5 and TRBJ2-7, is DARVTQTPRHKVTEMGQEVTMRCQPILGHNTVFWYRQTMMQGLELLAYFRNRAPLDDSGMPKDRFSAEMPDATLATLKIQPSEPRDSAVYFCASGLPRFHEQYFGPGTRLTVT.

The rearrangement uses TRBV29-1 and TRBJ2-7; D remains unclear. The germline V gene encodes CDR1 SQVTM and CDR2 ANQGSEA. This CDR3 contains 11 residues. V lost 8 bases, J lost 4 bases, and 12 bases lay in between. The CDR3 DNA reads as TGCAGCCATGAGGAAAGATACGAGCAGTACTTC. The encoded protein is CSHEERYEQYF.

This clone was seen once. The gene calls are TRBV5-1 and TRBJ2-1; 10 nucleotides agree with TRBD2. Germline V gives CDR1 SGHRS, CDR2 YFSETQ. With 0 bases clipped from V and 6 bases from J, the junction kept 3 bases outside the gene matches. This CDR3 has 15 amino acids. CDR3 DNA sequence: TGCGCCAGCAGCTTGGAGGGACTAGCGAGCAATGAGCAGTTCTTC. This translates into CASSLEGLASNEQFF.

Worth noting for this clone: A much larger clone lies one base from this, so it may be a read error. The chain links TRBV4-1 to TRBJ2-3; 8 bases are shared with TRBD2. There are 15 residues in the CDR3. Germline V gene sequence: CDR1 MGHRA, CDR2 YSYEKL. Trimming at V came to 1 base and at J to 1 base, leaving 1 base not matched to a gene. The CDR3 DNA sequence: TGCGCCAGCAGCCAAGGACTAGCGTGCACAGATACGCAGTATTTT. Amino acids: CASSQGLACTDTQYF.

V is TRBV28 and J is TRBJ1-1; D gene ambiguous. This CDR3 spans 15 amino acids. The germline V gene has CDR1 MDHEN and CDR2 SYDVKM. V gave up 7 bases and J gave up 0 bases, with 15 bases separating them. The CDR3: CASKRFGNMNTEAFF. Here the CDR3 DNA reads TGTGCCAGCAAGCGCTTCGGGAATATGAACACTGAAGCTTTCTTT.

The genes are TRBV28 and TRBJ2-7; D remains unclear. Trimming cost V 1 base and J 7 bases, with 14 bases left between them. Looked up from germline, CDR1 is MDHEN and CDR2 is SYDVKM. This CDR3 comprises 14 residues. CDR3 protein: CASSLYDNLGEQYF. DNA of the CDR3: TGTGCCAGCAGTTTATACGACAACCTGGGGGAGCAGTACTTC.

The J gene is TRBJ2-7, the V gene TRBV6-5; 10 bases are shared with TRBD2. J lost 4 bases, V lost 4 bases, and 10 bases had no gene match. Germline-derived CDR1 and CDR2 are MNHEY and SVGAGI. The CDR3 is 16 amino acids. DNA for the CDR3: TGTGCCAGCAGTTCCGCCTTGAGCGGGAGGGGTTACGAGCAGTACTTC. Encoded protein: CASSSALSGRGYEQYF.

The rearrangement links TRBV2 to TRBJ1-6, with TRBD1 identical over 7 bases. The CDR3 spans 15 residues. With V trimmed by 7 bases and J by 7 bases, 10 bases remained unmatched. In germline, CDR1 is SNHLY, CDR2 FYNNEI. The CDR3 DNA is TGTGCCAGCACCAACCGGGACAGAGCAAATTCACCCCTCCACTTT. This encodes CASTNRDRANSPLHF.

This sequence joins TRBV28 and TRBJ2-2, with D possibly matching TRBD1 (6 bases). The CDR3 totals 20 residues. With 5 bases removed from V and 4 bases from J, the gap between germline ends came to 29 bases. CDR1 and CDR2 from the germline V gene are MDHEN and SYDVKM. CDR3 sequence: CASSPPGPGVSGQLTGELFF. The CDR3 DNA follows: TGTGCCAGCAGTCCCCCCGGCCCAGGGGTGTCGGGTCAACTCACCGGGGAGCTGTTTTTT.

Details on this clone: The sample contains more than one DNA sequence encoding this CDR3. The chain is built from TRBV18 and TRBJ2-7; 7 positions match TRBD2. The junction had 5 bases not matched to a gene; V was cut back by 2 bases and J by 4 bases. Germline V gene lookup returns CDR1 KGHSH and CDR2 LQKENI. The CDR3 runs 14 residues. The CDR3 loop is CASSPGRGSYEQYF. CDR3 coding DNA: TGTGCCAGCTCACCAGGTCGCGGGAGTTACGAGCAGTACTTC.

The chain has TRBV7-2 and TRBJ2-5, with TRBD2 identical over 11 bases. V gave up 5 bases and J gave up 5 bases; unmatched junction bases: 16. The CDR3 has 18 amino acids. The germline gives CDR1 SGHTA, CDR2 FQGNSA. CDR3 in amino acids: CASSRGGLAGGFGETQYF. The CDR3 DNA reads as TGTGCCAGCAGCCGGGGAGGGCTAGCGGGAGGATTCGGCGAGACCCAGTACTTC.

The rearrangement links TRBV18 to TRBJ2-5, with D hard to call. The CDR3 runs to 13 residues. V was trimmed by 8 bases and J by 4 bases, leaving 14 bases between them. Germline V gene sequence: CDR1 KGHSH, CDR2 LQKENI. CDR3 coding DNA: TGTGCCAGCCGAACAACGGTTAGAGAGACCCAGTACTTC. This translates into CASRTTVRETQYF.

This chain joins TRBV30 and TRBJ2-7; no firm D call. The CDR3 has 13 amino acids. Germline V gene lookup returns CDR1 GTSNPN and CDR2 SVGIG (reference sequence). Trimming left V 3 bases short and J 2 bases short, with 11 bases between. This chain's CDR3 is CAWSLSDPYEQYF. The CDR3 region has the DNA TGTGCCTGGAGCCTATCGGACCCCTACGAGCAGTACTTC.

CDR3 residues: CASSLGPGQTNTGELFF. DNA for the CDR3: TGTGCCAGCAGCTTGGGACCGGGACAGACGAACACCGGGGAGCTGTTTTTT. The chain couples TRBV5-4 to TRBJ2-2, with 7 bases that match TRBD1. Germline V gene data show CDR1 as SGHNT and CDR2 as YYREEE (reference sequence). There are 17 residues in the CDR3. V was clipped by 0 bases and J by 0 bases; unmatched bases: 5.

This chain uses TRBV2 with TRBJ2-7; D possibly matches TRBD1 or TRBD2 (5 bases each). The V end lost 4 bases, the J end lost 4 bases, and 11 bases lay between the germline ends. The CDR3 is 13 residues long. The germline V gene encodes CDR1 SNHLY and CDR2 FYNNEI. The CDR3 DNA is TGTGCCAGCAGTGTTGGGGGACGTTACGAGCAGTACTTC. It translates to CASSVGGRYEQYF. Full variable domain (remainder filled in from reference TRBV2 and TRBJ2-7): EPEVTQTPSHQVTQMGQEVILRCVPISNHLYFYWYRQILGQKVEFLVSFYNNEISEKSEIFDDQFSVERPDGSNFTLKIRSTKLEDSAMYFCASSVGGRYEQYFGPGTRLTVT.

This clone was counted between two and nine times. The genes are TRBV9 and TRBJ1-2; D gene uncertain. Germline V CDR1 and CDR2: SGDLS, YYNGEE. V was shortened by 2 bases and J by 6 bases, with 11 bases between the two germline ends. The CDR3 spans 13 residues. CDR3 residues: CASSVGLFDGYTF. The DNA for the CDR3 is TGTGCCAGCAGCGTCGGATTATTCGATGGCTACACCTTC.

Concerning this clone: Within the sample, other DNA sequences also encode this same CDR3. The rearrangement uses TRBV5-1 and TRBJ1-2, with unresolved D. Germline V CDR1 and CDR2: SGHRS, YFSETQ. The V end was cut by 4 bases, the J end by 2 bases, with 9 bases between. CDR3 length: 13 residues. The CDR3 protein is CASSLGSNYGYTF. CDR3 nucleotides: TGCGCCAGCAGCCTAGGGTCGAACTATGGCTACACCTTC.